A selection of T cell receptor beta chains follows, all from one sample in a study of T cell clusters in autoimmune cytopenias. TCRdb reprocessed the multiplex PCR reads and keeps a single row for each CDR3 protein, giving no DNA. This table lists thousands of distinct CDR3 sequences. Sequencing input: peripheral blood. The source of these receptors is a human donor with an autoimmune cytopenia, with autoimmune hepatitis or in good health (not recorded which). Each CDR3 is given with its conserved first and last residue. For some rows the clone size is stated as once, few or many, or as a class when expanded; others skip it.

v_call,clone_size,j_call,cdr3_aa
TRBV20-1,-,TRBJ2-4,CSARGLAGGPGNIQYF
TRBV20-1,-,TRBJ2-3,CSANFETDTQYF
TRBV7-2,-,TRBJ2-4,CASSSLSLTANIQYF
TRBV5-6,medium-sized,TRBJ2-7,CASSLVGSARTYEQYF
TRBV30,large,TRBJ1-2,CAWSVILRRNYGYTF
TRBV7-2,-,TRBJ2-2,CGSSLAGTTGRGVELFF
TRBV6-1,medium-sized,TRBJ2-7,CASSESIRAYEQYF
TRBV12-3/TRBV12-4,medium-sized,TRBJ2-2,CASTSTSGRNTGELFF
TRBV12-3/TRBV12-4,medium-sized,TRBJ1-2,CASSLDRGNYGYTF
TRBV7-2,-,TRBJ2-7,CASSLGTGTGRYEQYF
TRBV20-1,-,TRBJ2-3,CSARVGGGADTQYF
TRBV27,medium-sized,TRBJ2-7,CASRGLSSYEQYF
TRBV6-1,medium-sized,TRBJ1-6,CASIRGGQLPPRDSPLHF
TRBV2,-,TRBJ2-3,CASPGTGDTDTQYF
TRBV20-1,-,TRBJ1-1,CSQPGGGVTEAFF
TRBV27,-,TRBJ1-1,CASSPRGRNTEAFF
TRBV7-9,medium-sized,TRBJ2-2,CATTYFGRGAGGFANTGELFF
TRBV6-2/TRBV6-3,medium-sized,TRBJ1-2,CASTGQGSYGYTF
TRBV5-1,-,TRBJ2-2,CASSLAGAANTGELFF
TRBV30,large,TRBJ1-6,CAWGLGNSPLHF
TRBV19,medium-sized,TRBJ2-1,CASSIDLGFEQFF
TRBV7-6,medium-sized,TRBJ2-3,CASSLAGADTQYF
TRBV18,medium-sized,TRBJ2-5,CASSPPSQDPWETQYF
TRBV12-3/TRBV12-4,medium-sized,TRBJ1-4,CASSLDSGRVDEKLFF
TRBV19,medium-sized,TRBJ2-2,CASSIGLAGGENTGELFF
TRBV12-3/TRBV12-4,-,TRBJ1-5,CASSRDRGEYSNQPQHF
TRBV27,medium-sized,TRBJ1-1,CASSPTGDTEAFF
TRBV7-9,-,TRBJ2-6,CASSQQRSGANVLTF
TRBV19,medium-sized,TRBJ1-1,CASSINLWGQGVRSEAFF
TRBV5-1,-,TRBJ1-2,CASRPGTGGYTF
TRBV5-6,large,TRBJ2-1,CASSGTGTGYNEQFF
TRBV14,medium-sized,TRBJ2-3,CASSSGQGYDTQYF
TRBV6-2/TRBV6-3,medium-sized,TRBJ2-3,CASSTGTGSTDTQYF
TRBV30,large,TRBJ2-5,CAWSRDNGETQYF
TRBV27,medium-sized,TRBJ1-5,CASRPRGNQPQHF
TRBV7-6,-,TRBJ1-5,CAGRLGGMSNQPQHF
TRBV27,medium-sized,TRBJ2-1,CASSKPLGTYNEQFF
TRBV20-1,-,TRBJ1-6,CSGKGDRDYSPLHF
TRBV5-4,medium-sized,TRBJ2-7,CASSLESTYEQYF
TRBV15,medium-sized,TRBJ2-2,CATSVNRRETGELFF
TRBV6-6,medium-sized,TRBJ2-7,CASSHPSDYQGEQYF
TRBV5-4,medium-sized,TRBJ2-7,CASSPMTSGGPSPTYEQYF
TRBV12-3/TRBV12-4,-,TRBJ2-1,CASRGVSDITNEQFF
TRBV18,medium-sized,TRBJ2-7,CASSPSLAGLSYEQYF
TRBV11-2,-,TRBJ2-7,CASSLDREDEQYF
TRBV2,-,TRBJ1-2,CASSPDPNYGYTF
TRBV6-5,medium-sized,TRBJ2-6,CASSYFRDRAPHLTF
TRBV27,medium-sized,TRBJ2-7,CASSSRQGVYEQYF
TRBV20-1,-,TRBJ2-5,CSADGGVHSGRGRETQYF
TRBV6-6,medium-sized,TRBJ2-7,CASSYEGSHSYEQYF
TRBV12-3/TRBV12-4,-,TRBJ1-2,CASSNRVSNYGYTF
TRBV20-1,-,TRBJ1-1,CSASPLENTEAFF
TRBV19,large,TRBJ2-6,CASSLWTGGLGANVLTF
TRBV6-1,medium-sized,TRBJ2-6,CASRGGTGYFPSSGANVLTF